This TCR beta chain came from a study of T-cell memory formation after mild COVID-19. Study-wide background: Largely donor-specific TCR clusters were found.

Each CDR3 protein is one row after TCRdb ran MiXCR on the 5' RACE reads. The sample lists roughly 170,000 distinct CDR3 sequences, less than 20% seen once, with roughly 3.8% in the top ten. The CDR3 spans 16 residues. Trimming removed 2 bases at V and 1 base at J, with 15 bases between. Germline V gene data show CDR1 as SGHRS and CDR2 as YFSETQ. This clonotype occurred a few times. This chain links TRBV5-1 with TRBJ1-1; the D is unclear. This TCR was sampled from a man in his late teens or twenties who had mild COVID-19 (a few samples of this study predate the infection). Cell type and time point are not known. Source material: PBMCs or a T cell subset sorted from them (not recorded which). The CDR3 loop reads CASSLGPGGGNTEAFF. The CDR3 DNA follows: TGCGCCAGCAGCTTAGGTCCGGGAGGAGGGAACACTGAAGCTTTCTTT. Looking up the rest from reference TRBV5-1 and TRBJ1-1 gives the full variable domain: KAGVTQTPRYLIKTRGQQVTLSCSPISGHRSVSWYQQTPGQGLQFLFEYFSETQRNKGNFPGRFSGRQFSNSRSEMNVSTLELGDSALYLCASSLGPGGGNTEAFFGQGTRLTVV.